A selection of T cell receptor beta chains follows, all from one sample in a study of blood T cell repertoires in COVID-19. This table comes from immunoSEQ multiplex PCR, and its TCRdb copy is limited to in-frame clones, with some not included. This table holds over 95,000 clones, about 80% found once. Sample: peripheral blood. These receptors originate from a woman between 40 and 50 years old with acute or convalescent COVID-19. The CDR3 runs from the conserved cysteine through the conserved F or W. D genes are given only for firm matches. For some rows the clone size is stated as once, few or many, or as a class when expanded; others skip it.

j_gene: TRBJ2-2; v_gene: TRBV6-2/TRBV6-3; d_gene: -; abundance: -; CDR3aa: CASSYSRRTNTGELFF; CDR3nt: TGTGCCAGCAGTTACTCGAGGAGAACTAACACCGGGGAGCTGTTTTTT
j_gene: TRBJ1-2; v_gene: TRBV10-3; d_gene: TRBD1; abundance: once; CDR3aa: CAISPGTGDGYTF; CDR3nt: TGTGCCATCAGTCCCGGGACAGGAGATGGCTACACCTTC
j_gene: TRBJ2-7; v_gene: TRBV4-3; d_gene: -; abundance: -; CDR3aa: CASSQEHYSYEQYF; CDR3nt: TGCGCCAGCAGCCAAGAGCACTACTCCTACGAGCAGTACTTC
j_gene: TRBJ2-7; v_gene: TRBV19; d_gene: TRBD1; abundance: -; CDR3aa: CASSISTGGAYEQYF; CDR3nt: TGTGCCAGTAGTATCTCTACAGGGGGAGCCTACGAGCAGTACTTC
j_gene: TRBJ1-4; v_gene: TRBV10-2; d_gene: -; abundance: few; CDR3aa: CASSDQTAHNEKLFF; CDR3nt: TGCGCCAGCAGTGATCAGACAGCGCATAATGAAAAACTGTTTTTT
j_gene: TRBJ1-5; v_gene: TRBV19; d_gene: -; abundance: -; CDR3aa: CASRDSRNQPQHF; CDR3nt: TGTGCCAGTAGGGACAGCCGAAATCAGCCCCAGCATTTT
j_gene: TRBJ1-5; v_gene: TRBV6-4; d_gene: TRBD1; abundance: -; CDR3aa: CASSGGQGTPQHF; CDR3nt: TGTGCCAGCAGTGGCGGACAGGGTACGCCCCAGCATTTT
j_gene: TRBJ1-3; v_gene: TRBV2; d_gene: -; abundance: -; CDR3aa: CASSVSGNTIYF; CDR3nt: TGTGCCAGCAGTGTATCTGGAAACACCATATATTTT
j_gene: TRBJ1-6; v_gene: TRBV9; d_gene: -; abundance: once; CDR3aa: CASSSSIFPENSPLHF; CDR3nt: TGTGCCAGCAGCTCCTCGATCTTCCCCGAGAATTCACCCCTCCACTTT
j_gene: TRBJ2-7; v_gene: TRBV7-8; d_gene: TRBD1; abundance: -; CDR3aa: CASSFAGSGTGVYEQYF; CDR3nt: TGTGCCAGCAGCTTTGCTGGTTCCGGGACAGGGGTCTACGAGCAGTACTTC
j_gene: TRBJ1-3; v_gene: TRBV7-2; d_gene: TRBD1; abundance: -; CDR3aa: CASSLMGQFSGNTIYF; CDR3nt: TGTGCCAGCAGTCTTATGGGACAGTTCTCTGGAAACACCATATATTTT
j_gene: TRBJ2-2; v_gene: TRBV9; d_gene: TRBD2; abundance: -; CDR3aa: CASSALAGASTGELFF; CDR3nt: TGTGCCAGCAGCGCACTAGCGGGGGCCTCCACCGGGGAGCTGTTTTTT
j_gene: TRBJ1-5; v_gene: TRBV6-2/TRBV6-3; d_gene: TRBD1; abundance: -; CDR3aa: CASSFQGGNQPQHF; CDR3nt: TGTGCCAGCAGCTTCCAGGGGGGCAATCAGCCCCAGCATTTT
j_gene: TRBJ1-4; v_gene: TRBV5-6; d_gene: TRBD1; abundance: -; CDR3aa: CASSLRQGGPPFGEKLFF; CDR3nt: TGTGCCAGCAGCCTAAGACAGGGAGGCCCGCCCTTCGGTGAAAAACTGTTTTTT
j_gene: TRBJ1-1; v_gene: TRBV2; d_gene: TRBD1; abundance: -; CDR3aa: CASSEEGQVIMNTEAFF; CDR3nt: TGTGCCAGCAGTGAAGAGGGACAGGTAATCATGAACACTGAAGCTTTCTTT
j_gene: TRBJ2-3; v_gene: TRBV12-5; d_gene: TRBD1; abundance: -; CDR3aa: CASGLALSRDREAPITDTQYF; CDR3nt: TGTGCTAGTGGTTTGGCCCTTTCCCGGGACAGGGAGGCCCCCATCACAGATACGCAGTATTTT
j_gene: TRBJ1-1; v_gene: TRBV5-1; d_gene: -; abundance: -; CDR3aa: CASSPWGANTEAFF; CDR3nt: TGCGCCAGCAGCCCCTGGGGAGCGAACACTGAAGCTTTCTTT
j_gene: TRBJ1-6; v_gene: TRBV18; d_gene: -; abundance: -; CDR3aa: CASSPQGVDNSPLHF; CDR3nt: TGTGCCAGCTCACCACAGGGGGTAGACAATTCACCCCTCCACTTT
j_gene: TRBJ1-1; v_gene: TRBV5-1; d_gene: TRBD1; abundance: -; CDR3aa: CASSAGQGASEAFF; CDR3nt: TGCGCCAGCAGCGCCGGACAGGGGGCCTCTGAAGCTTTCTTT
j_gene: TRBJ2-6; v_gene: TRBV21-1; d_gene: -; abundance: once; CDR3aa: CASSSGQTFSGANVLTF; CDR3nt: TGTGCCAGCAGTTCGGGACAGACTTTCTCTGGGGCCAACGTCCTGACTTTC